This is a list of T cell receptor beta chains from one sample in a study of shared clonotypes between healthy human individuals. Sequencing was performed with immunoSEQ multiplex PCR; in TCRdb, only in-frame clones are kept and a portion is missing. The sample includes about 1.5 million clones, nearly 99% of them seen just once. The specimen sequenced was naive CD4+ T cells sorted from blood. These receptors originate from a young man in good health. Both conserved end residues are part of each CDR3. D genes are given only for firm matches.

d_call | j_call | v_call | cdr3_aa
TRBD2 | TRBJ2-1 | TRBV7-9 | CASSLALAGRNEQFF
TRBD2 | TRBJ2-7 | TRBV5-1 | CASSLGLAGVLVGVSEQYF
NA | TRBJ2-7 | TRBV30 | CAWSVTGLYEQYF
NA | TRBJ1-5 | TRBV7-8 | CASSLATPGRLRDQPQHF
NA | TRBJ2-5 | TRBV25-1 | CASSDTTFQETQYF
TRBD2 | TRBJ2-3 | TRBV13 | CASSFGAGGDTDTQYF
NA | TRBJ2-5 | TRBV18 | CASSPRQPRGEETQYF
TRBD2 | TRBJ2-7 | TRBV25-1 | CASQLAGGYEQYF
TRBD1 | TRBJ1-2 | TRBV7-3 | CASSLTTGATYGYTF
TRBD2 | TRBJ2-7 | TRBV5-1 | CASSPHTGLAGSYEQYF
TRBD2 | TRBJ2-7 | TRBV6-4 | CASSDDLAGGPYEQYF
NA | TRBJ2-1 | TRBV10-3 | CATRGGNNEQFF
NA | TRBJ2-1 | TRBV7-3 | CASSQDPRMNEQFF
NA | TRBJ1-1 | TRBV7-9 | CASSPGRVTEAFF
TRBD2 | TRBJ2-1 | TRBV28 | CASSLAGGDYEQFF
NA | TRBJ2-3 | TRBV29-1 | CSGMDGTDTQYF
NA | TRBJ2-3 | TRBV7-9 | CASSPETLGTDTQYF
TRBD1 | TRBJ2-7 | TRBV30 | CACVETGSYEQYF
NA | TRBJ1-5 | TRBV19 | CASSIVAGYHQPQHF
NA | TRBJ2-1 | TRBV10-1 | CASSESYGNPRNEQFF
TRBD1 | TRBJ1-3 | TRBV18 | CASSLGTGSSGNTIYF
TRBD2 | TRBJ2-5 | TRBV5-1 | CASSLYPSGAQETQYF
NA | TRBJ2-7 | TRBV25-1 | CASSEPQVGEQYF
NA | TRBJ2-5 | TRBV18 | CASSPGQRETQYF
NA | TRBJ2-3 | TRBV19 | CASRPDGLYTDTQYF
TRBD2 | TRBJ2-4 | TRBV18 | CASSPIAGRQNIQYF
TRBD1 | TRBJ2-7 | TRBV19 | CASSIRDRGYEQYF
NA | TRBJ2-1 | TRBV5-1 | CASSLGQLSYNEQFF
TRBD2 | TRBJ2-5 | TRBV5-1 | CASSLSGSGETQYF
NA | TRBJ2-5 | TRBV7-7 | CASSLRRGILAGVAETQYF
TRBD2 | TRBJ2-1 | TRBV11-1 | CASSWGSGRLSYNEQFF
NA | TRBJ2-7 | TRBV5-1 | CASSLQGHPGEQYF
NA | TRBJ2-3 | TRBV7-8 | CASSRKTVTDTQYF